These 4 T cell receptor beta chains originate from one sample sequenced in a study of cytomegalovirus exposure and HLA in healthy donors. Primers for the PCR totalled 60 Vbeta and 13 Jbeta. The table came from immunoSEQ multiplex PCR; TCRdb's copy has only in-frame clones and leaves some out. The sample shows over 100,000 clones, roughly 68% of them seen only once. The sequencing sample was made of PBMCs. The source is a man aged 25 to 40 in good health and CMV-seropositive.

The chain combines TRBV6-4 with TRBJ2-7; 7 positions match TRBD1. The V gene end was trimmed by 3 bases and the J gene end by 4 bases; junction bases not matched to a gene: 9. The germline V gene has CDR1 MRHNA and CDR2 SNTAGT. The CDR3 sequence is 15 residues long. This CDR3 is CASSEEVRGSYEQYF. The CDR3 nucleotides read TGTGCCAGCAGTGAGGAAGTCAGGGGGAGTTACGAGCAGTACTTC.

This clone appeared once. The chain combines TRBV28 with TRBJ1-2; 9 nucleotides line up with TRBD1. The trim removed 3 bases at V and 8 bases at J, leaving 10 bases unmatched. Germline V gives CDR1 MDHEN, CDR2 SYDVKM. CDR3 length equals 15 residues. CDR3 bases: TGTGCCAGCAGTTTCGTCGGTATCGGGACAGGGGGCTACACCTTC. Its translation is CASSFVGIGTGGYTF.

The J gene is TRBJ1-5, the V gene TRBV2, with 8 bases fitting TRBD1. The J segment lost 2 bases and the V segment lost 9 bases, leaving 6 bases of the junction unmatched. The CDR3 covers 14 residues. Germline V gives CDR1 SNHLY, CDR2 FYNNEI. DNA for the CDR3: TGTGCCAGGTCGACAGGGGTGGGCAATCAGCCCCAGCATTTT. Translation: CARSTGVGNQPQHF.

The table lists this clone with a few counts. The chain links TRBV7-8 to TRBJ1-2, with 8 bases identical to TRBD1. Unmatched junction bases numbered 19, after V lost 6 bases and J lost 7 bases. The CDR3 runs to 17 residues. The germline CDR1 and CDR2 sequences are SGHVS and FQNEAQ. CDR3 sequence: CASRLNRGSFRRGGYTF. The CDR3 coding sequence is TGTGCCAGCAGACTAAACAGGGGGTCCTTCCGGCGGGGTGGCTACACCTTC.